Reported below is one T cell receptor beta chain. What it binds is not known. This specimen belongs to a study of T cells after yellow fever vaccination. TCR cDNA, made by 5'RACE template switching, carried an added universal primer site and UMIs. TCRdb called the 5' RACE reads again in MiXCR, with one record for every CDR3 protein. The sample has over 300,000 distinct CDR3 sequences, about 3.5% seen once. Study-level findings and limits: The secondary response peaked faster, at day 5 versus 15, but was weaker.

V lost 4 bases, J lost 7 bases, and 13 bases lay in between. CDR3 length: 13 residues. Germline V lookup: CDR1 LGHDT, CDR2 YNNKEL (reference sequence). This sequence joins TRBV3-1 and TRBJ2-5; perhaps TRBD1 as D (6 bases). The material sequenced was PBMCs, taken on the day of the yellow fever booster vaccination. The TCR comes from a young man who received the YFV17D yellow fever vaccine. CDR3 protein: CASSRDNLGTQYF. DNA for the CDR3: TGTGCCAGCAGCCGGGACAACCTCGGGACCCAGTACTTC.